Sequencing of this T cell receptor (beta chain) was carried out in a study of blood T cell repertoires in COVID-19 (dated by TCRdb to about 2020). Looking at the study overall: Collaborator samples came from the United States, Italy and Spain and covered acute and convalescent phases of COVID-19. The material from the prospective study consisted of cDNA or gDNA derived from T cells, B-cell-depleted T cells, or PBMCs. The dataset comprised deeply sampled blood TCRbeta repertoires from subjects exposed to, actively infected with, or recovered from COVID-19. The repertoires were released in a freely available public database intended as a resource for research on the immune response to SARS-CoV-2. Samples came from the ongoing ImmuneRACE study (first 160 participants) plus 1,254 subjects from 6 global collaborators. Nearly every sample came with metadata listing a de-identified subject ID, COVID-19 status, age in years and sex. Where HLA class I and class II types were available, the types were taken from metadata supplied by the sample provider, not from assay-based typing.

TCRbeta CDR3 regions were amplified from genomic DNA using the immunoSEQ Assay, a bias-controlled multiplex PCR. The study's own analysis went as follows. The number of nucleated cells in each sample was estimated from the amplification of reference gene primers within the assay. To quantify the absolute abundance of each unique TCRbeta CDR3 rearrangement, sequence reads were collapsed and filtered. For each sample, productive Simpson clonality was calculated by taking the square root of Simpson's diversity index across productive rearrangements. In TCRdb, the immuneACCESS table is reduced to in-frame sequences with V and J assigned. These tables do not hold every clone; where another copy was compared, an unresolved V gene accounts for under half, and the others remain unexplained. D and trimming come from the DNA, and the V and J calls and clone size come from that table. For this sample there are 210,000 or so clones; 80% appear just once. The biggest ten clones account for 4.3% of the sample.

Study-level results and caveats: Clinical and demographic metadata were provided uncurated, with the amount varying by source and participant.

Between the V and J ends, shortened by 4 bases and 5 bases respectively, the junction contains 13 bases. The cysteine opens and the phenylalanine closes a CDR3 of 14 amino acids. Only CDR3 DNA remains: 42 bases, in frame from the first base. The germline V gene yields SGHRS for CDR1 and YFSETQ for CDR2. Enrolling through a virtual design, the prospective study's participants ranged in age from roughly 18 to 95 years and lived across 24 United States geographic areas. In the prospective study, cohorts were assigned on the basis of participant-reported clinical history obtained from a screening survey and a study questionnaire. In the prospective study, whole blood, serum and a nasopharyngeal or oropharyngeal swab were collected from each participant by mobile phlebotomists. Additional blood draws and questionnaires over an approximately two-month period could optionally be provided by prospective study participants. Before DNA extraction, prospective study blood samples were shipped either frozen or at room temperature.

Note on this clone: Its target antigen remains unknown. The input lacks base qualities; no much larger clone sits a single base away.

The rearranged chain carries TRBV5-1 and TRBJ2-1, with the D gene uncertain. This clonotype was sampled from a young man with acute COVID-19. The sequencing sample was made of PBMCs or T cells enriched from blood (not recorded which). This receptor carries the CDR3 CASSRPDFNNEQFF. The nucleotide sequence is TGCGCCAGCAGCCGCCCAGACTTCAACAATGAGCAGTTCTTC.